These 31 T cell receptor beta chains came from one sample sequenced in a study of blood T cell repertoires in COVID-19. The data were produced by immunoSEQ multiplex PCR, yet TCRdb's version contains in-frame clones alone and is incomplete. In the table there are 73,000 or so clones, 83% of which are singletons. The source material was peripheral blood. These receptor sequences come from a woman aged 60-70 years with acute or convalescent COVID-19.

CDR3 DNA sequence: TGTGCCAGCAGCTCGCGGGGGGGGTCCTACGAGCAGTACTTC. Residues: CASSSRGGSYEQYF. V gene TRBV11-1 combines with J gene TRBJ2-7, with 9 bases that match TRBD2. The CDR3 length is 14 residues. The germline CDR1 and CDR2 sequences are SGHAT and FQDESV (reference sequence). V was pared by 4 bases and J by 1 base, with 2 bases of the junction left unmatched. The full variable domain, completed using reference TRBV11-1 and TRBJ2-7, is EAEVAQSPRYKITEKSQAVAFWCDPISGHATLYWYRQILGQGPELLVQFQDESVVDDSQLPKDRFSAERLKGVDSTLKIQPAELGDSAMYLCASSSRGGSYEQYFGPGTRLTVT.

The V call is TRBV2, the J call TRBJ1-1, with no clear D. From germline, CDR1 is SNHLY and CDR2 FYNNEI. With 4 bases removed from V and 5 bases from J, the gap between germline ends came to 14 bases. This CDR3 is 14 amino acids long. CDR3 residues: CASSAGYTRTEAFF. The CDR3 DNA reads as TGTGCCAGCAGTGCGGGTTACACGAGGACTGAAGCTTTCTTT.

The chain joins TRBV5-4 to TRBJ2-3; 14 bases are a match to TRBD2. From germline, CDR1 is SGHNT and CDR2 YYREEE (reference sequence). V was clipped by 4 bases and J by 6 bases; unmatched bases: 4. The CDR3 is 15 amino acids. The CDR3 nucleotides are TGTGCCAGCAGCCCCGGGACTAGCGGGGGTGATACGCAGTATTTT. Protein: CASSPGTSGGDTQYF.

The rearrangement links TRBV19 to TRBJ2-1, with D possibly being TRBD2 (6 bases). This CDR3 spans 11 amino acids. The germline gives CDR1 LNHDA, CDR2 SQIVND (reference sequence). Trimming removed 6 bases from V and 10 bases from J, with 10 bases in between. The CDR3 loop reads CASRGGVEQFF. The CDR3 nucleotides are TGTGCCAGTAGAGGCGGGGTCGAGCAGTTCTTC.

J is TRBJ2-3 and V is TRBV5-1, with 9 bases lining up with TRBD2. The CDR3 loop spans 16 amino acids. Germline CDR1 reads SGHRS; CDR2 reads YFSETQ. J lost 5 bases, V lost 6 bases, and 13 bases had no gene match. The CDR3 DNA reads as TGCGCCAGCACAACGATGGCGGGGGGGGCTCTAGATACGCAGTATTTT. Translated: CASTTMAGGALDTQYF.

This clone was seen just once. This chain links TRBV11-2 with TRBJ1-3; weak D call: TRBD1 (5 bases). The CDR3 loop spans 14 amino acids. V shed 5 bases and J shed 2 bases, with 10 bases lying between them. Per germline, CDR1 SGHAT and CDR2 FQNNGV. The CDR3 here is CASSLGAAGNTIYF. CDR3 DNA: TGTGCCAGCAGCCTTGGGGCGGCTGGAAACACCATATATTTT. Full variable domain (remainder filled in from reference TRBV11-2 and TRBJ1-3): EAGVAQSPRYKIIEKRQSVAFWCNPISGHATLYWYQQILGQGPKLLIQFQNNGVVDDSQLPKDRFSAERLKGVDSTLKIQPAKLEDSAVYLCASSLGAAGNTIYFGEGSWLTVV.

This rearrangement joins TRBV5-6 to TRBJ2-7, with TRBD2 as a possible D gene (6 bases). Trimming pared 4 bases from V and 7 bases from J, leaving 21 bases between. The germline V gene encodes CDR1 SGHDT and CDR2 YYEEEE. The CDR3 covers 15 residues. The CDR3 bases are TGTGCCAGCAGCCCCGCCGACTTCGGAGGGTGGGAGCAGTACTTC. This gives the protein CASSPADFGGWEQYF.

The genes are TRBV27 and TRBJ1-2; TRBD1 aligns across 7 bases. Per the germline V gene, CDR1 is MNHEY and CDR2 is SMNVEV (reference sequence). V lost 7 bases to trimming and J lost 6 bases; unmatched junction nucleotides: 11. The CDR3 is 14 residues long. CDR3 in amino acids: CASKLEGARHGYTF. CDR3 sequence (DNA): TGTGCCAGCAAATTGGAGGGGGCGCGGCATGGCTACACCTTC.

The rearrangement links TRBV7-9 to TRBJ2-7; 11 bases are shared with TRBD1. After removal of 5 bases from V and 6 bases from J, the junction contained 6 bases not matched to a gene. Germline V lookup: CDR1 SEHNR, CDR2 FQNEAQ (reference sequence). The CDR3 runs 14 residues. In DNA, the CDR3 is TGTGCCAGCAGCCCGGGACAGGGGGTTATCGAGCAGTACTTC. It is translated as CASSPGQGVIEQYF.

The chain employs TRBV12-5 and TRBJ2-3; a possible D gene is TRBD2 (5 bases). V gave up 1 base and J gave up 8 bases, with 7 bases separating them. Germline assignment: CDR1 LGHNT and CDR2 FRNRAP. The CDR3 consists of 12 residues. Here the CDR3 reads CASGLGGITQYF. The CDR3 nucleotides are TGTGCTAGTGGTTTGGGAGGGATTACGCAGTATTTT.

A note on this clone: Other nucleotide sequences in the sample specify the same CDR3. The chain is built from TRBV20-1 and TRBJ2-1; unclear D gene. Between the trimmed V and J ends, which lost 3 bases and 8 bases, there was a span of 8 bases. This CDR3 spans 11 amino acids. Germline-derived CDR1 and CDR2 are DFQATT and SNEGSKA (reference sequence). The CDR3 nucleotides read TGCAGTGCTAGCTCGGGTCATGAGCAGTTCTTC. This codes for CSASSGHEQFF.

This clone has a handful of counts. The chain uses TRBV11-2 and TRBJ1-6, with D hard to call. V was shortened by 0 bases and J by 13 bases, with 16 bases between the two germline ends. Germline V lookup: CDR1 SGHAT, CDR2 FQNNGV. CDR3 length equals 15 residues. The DNA for the CDR3 is TGTGCCAGCAGCTTAGAACCGGGGATTAATGCGCCCCTCCACTTT. Translation gives CASSLEPGINAPLHF.

This clone showed up just a few times. V is TRBV2 and J is TRBJ1-5; no clear D. Germline CDR1 SNHLY, CDR2 FYNNEI. The CDR3 extends over 15 amino acids. The germline V and J ends were trimmed by 9 bases and 0 bases, with 15 bases remaining between them. The CDR3 region is CASQRSRNSNQPQHF. The CDR3 bases are TGTGCCAGTCAGAGGAGCAGAAATAGCAATCAGCCCCAGCATTTT.

The chain has TRBV6-5 and TRBJ1-4, with 10 bases that match TRBD1. The V gene's germline CDR1 is MNHEY and CDR2 SVGAGI. This CDR3 comprises 14 residues. Trimming cost V 7 bases and J 8 bases; bases outside gene matches: 7. The CDR3 DNA sequence: TGTGCCAGCACCCGGGACAGGGGTGGGGAAAAACTGTTTTTT. It encodes CASTRDRGGEKLFF.

The rearrangement joins TRBV25-1 to TRBJ1-1; D is undetermined. V lost 1 base, J lost 1 base, and 4 bases lay in between. This CDR3 has 13 residues. Germline-derived CDR1 and CDR2 are MGHDK and SYGVNS. CDR3 sequence reads: CASSEFRNTEAFF. The CDR3, as DNA: TGTGCCAGCAGTGAATTTAGGAACACTGAAGCTTTCTTT. Filled out from reference TRBV25-1 and TRBJ1-1, the complete variable domain reads EADIYQTPRYLVIGTGKKITLECSQTMGHDKMYWYQQDPGMELHLIHYSYGVNSTEKGDLSSESTVSRIRTEHFPLTLESARPSHTSQYLCASSEFRNTEAFFGQGTRLTVV.

The J gene is TRBJ2-1, the V gene TRBV3-1 (or the pseudogene TRBV3-2), with D unclear. The CDR3 is 11 residues long. V was cut by 8 bases and J by 7 bases, with 9 bases left in between. CDR1 and CDR2 from the germline V gene are LGHDT and YNNKEL (reference sequence). The CDR3 loop is CASFAHNEQFF. The CDR3 coding sequence is TGTGCCAGCTTTGCACATAATGAGCAGTTCTTC.

A single count supports this clone. The chain links TRBV7-3 to TRBJ1-1; the D gene is possibly TRBD1 (6 bases). V shed 5 bases and J shed 1 base, with 11 bases lying between them. Germline values: CDR1 SGHTA, CDR2 FQGTGA. This CDR3 is built from 14 residues. The CDR3 is CASSGDRKNTEAFF. DNA of the CDR3: TGTGCCAGCAGCGGAGACAGGAAGAACACTGAAGCTTTCTTT. The full variable domain, rest sourced from reference TRBV7-3 and TRBJ1-1, is GAGVSQTPSNKVTEKGKYVELRCDPISGHTALYWYRQSLGQGPEFLIYFQGTGAADDSGLPNDRFFAVRPEGSVSTLKIQRTERGDSAVYLCASSGDRKNTEAFFGQGTRLTVV.

V and J are TRBV6-5 and TRBJ1-1; 8 nucleotides agree with TRBD1. Germline V gene sequence: CDR1 MNHEY, CDR2 SVGAGI. The CDR3 contains 15 residues. Germline trimming cut 8 bases from V and 1 base from J; bases unmatched to any gene: 9. CDR3 nucleotides: TGTGCCAGCGGAGCCTTTGGGACAGGGAACACTGAAGCTTTCTTT. Protein sequence: CASGAFGTGNTEAFF.

V usage is TRBV7-3 and J usage is TRBJ1-2; D not resolved. The CDR3 spans 14 residues. Per germline, CDR1 SGHTA and CDR2 FQGTGA. The ends were cut back, 5 bases at V and 0 bases at J, with 10 bases in the middle. The CDR3 sequence: CASSPSDANYGYTF. The CDR3 bases are TGTGCCAGCAGCCCCAGTGATGCTAACTATGGCTACACCTTC.

The chain joins TRBV19 to TRBJ2-3; weak D call: TRBD1 (6 bases). The CDR3 runs to 13 residues. V lost 10 bases to trimming and J lost 1 base, with 12 bases between them. Germline CDR1 LNHDA, CDR2 SQIVND (reference sequence). CDR3 nucleotides: TGTGCCATACGGACAGCGGGCACAGATACGCAGTATTTT. Amino acid sequence: CAIRTAGTDTQYF.

The chain carries TRBV11-3 and TRBJ2-2; TRBD2 matches 9 bases. The CDR3 length is 17 residues. Germline V gene data show CDR1 as SGHNT and CDR2 as YENEEA. V was pared by 1 base and J by 2 bases, with 5 bases of the junction left unmatched. CDR3 sequence (DNA): TGTGCCAGCAGCTTAGGAGTAGCGGGGGATAACACCGGGGAGCTGTTTTTT. Protein: CASSLGVAGDNTGELFF.

This clone showed up just a few times. CDR3 region: CASSQAQGARLNTEAFF. The CDR3 DNA sequence: TGCGCCAGCAGTCAGGCCCAGGGGGCCAGATTGAACACTGAAGCTTTCTTT. The gene calls are TRBV5-1 and TRBJ1-1, with 8 bases aligning to TRBD1. This CDR3 is built from 17 residues. Trimming at V came to 5 bases and at J to 0 bases, leaving 12 bases not matched to a gene. Germline V gives CDR1 SGHRS, CDR2 YFSETQ.

This rearrangement joins TRBV6-4 to TRBJ2-7; a weak D match, TRBD2 (5 bases). V was clipped by 10 bases and J by 1 base, with 20 bases between them. Looked up from germline, CDR1 is MRHNA and CDR2 is SNTAGT. The CDR3 runs to 15 residues. The CDR3 region has the DNA TGTGCCAAACAGCGGTTCGGTTCAGGTTCCTACGAGCAGTACTTC. Amino acid sequence: CAKQRFGSGSYEQYF.

This clone was recorded once. The chain joins TRBV5-1 to TRBJ1-2; a possible D gene is TRBD1 (5 bases). V lost 4 bases to trimming and J lost 1 base, with 11 bases between them. This CDR3 has 14 amino acids. The germline CDR1 and CDR2 sequences are SGHRS and YFSETQ. CDR3 DNA: TGCGCCAGCAGCGAATCAGGGATTAACTATGGCTACACCTTC. Protein sequence: CASSESGINYGYTF.

V usage is TRBV2 and J usage is TRBJ1-2; a possible D gene is TRBD1 (5 bases). CDR1 SNHLY and CDR2 FYNNEI come from the germline V gene. V lost 4 bases and J lost 8, with 14 bases in between. This CDR3 spans 13 amino acids. The CDR3 reads CASSVDRARGYTF. The CDR3, as DNA: TGTGCCAGCAGTGTCGACAGAGCTAGGGGCTACACCTTC.

The chain has TRBV10-3 and TRBJ1-2; 10 positions agree with TRBD1. Trimming took 4 bases from V and 8 from J; bases not matched to a gene: 10. Germline values: CDR1 ENHRY, CDR2 SYGVKD. This CDR3 has 15 amino acids. CDR3 in DNA: TGTGCCATCAGTGTACAGGACAGGGGGGCGGCCGGCTACACCTTC. Amino acid sequence: CAISVQDRGAAGYTF.

The genes are TRBV6-2 or TRBV6-3 and TRBJ1-1; 7 bases align to TRBD1. The trim removed 5 bases at V and 2 bases at J, leaving 2 bases unmatched. Germline CDR1 reads MNHEY; CDR2 reads SVGEGT. This CDR3 has 13 amino acids. The CDR3 DNA sequence: TGTGCCAGCAGTCGGACAGGCAACACTGAAGCTTTCTTT. It is translated as CASSRTGNTEAFF.

With respect to this clone: The sample holds other DNA sequences that translate to the same CDR3. V and J are TRBV7-3 and TRBJ2-3; the match to TRBD2 covers 9 bases. V gave up 2 bases and J gave up 0 bases; unmatched junction bases: 0. The CDR3 extends over 15 amino acids. Germline lookup yields CDR1 SGHTA and CDR2 FQGTGA. For the CDR3, the DNA is TGTGCCAGCAGCTTAGCGGGGGGGAGCACAGATACGCAGTATTTT. This sequence encodes CASSLAGGSTDTQYF.

This clone was counted once. This chain connects TRBV2 to TRBJ1-5, with a tentative D call TRBD1 (6 bases). Germline V lookup: CDR1 SNHLY, CDR2 FYNNEI. The CDR3 covers 18 residues. V lost 7 bases and J lost 0, with 22 bases in between. CDR3 amino acids: CASTTEGQYANSNQPQHF. As DNA, the CDR3 is TGTGCCAGCACCACAGAAGGACAGTACGCAAATAGCAATCAGCCCCAGCATTTT. The complete variable domain, with remaining parts taken from reference TRBV2 and TRBJ1-5, reads EPEVTQTPSHQVTQMGQEVILRCVPISNHLYFYWYRQILGQKVEFLVSFYNNEISEKSEIFDDQFSVERPDGSNFTLKIRSTKLEDSAMYFCASTTEGQYANSNQPQHFGDGTRLSIL.

V is TRBV5-5 and J is TRBJ1-2; no reliable D call. The CDR3 is 13 residues long. V was cut by 0 bases and J by 2 bases, with 5 bases left in between. Germline-derived CDR1 and CDR2 are SGHKS and YYEKEE (reference sequence). DNA of the CDR3: TGTGCCAGCAGCTTGGGGCAGAACTATGGCTACACCTTC. This gives the protein CASSLGQNYGYTF.

V and J are TRBV4-1 and TRBJ2-7; D is possibly TRBD2 (5 bases). The ends were cut back, 0 bases at V and 0 bases at J, with 15 bases in the middle. The CDR3 covers 17 residues. The germline gives CDR1 MGHRA, CDR2 YSYEKL. The CDR3 bases are TGCGCCAGCAGCCAAGATCGGGATTTGGCACACTCCTACGAGCAGTACTTC. Amino acids: CASSQDRDLAHSYEQYF.